What follows are 32 T cell receptor beta chains derived from one specimen sequenced in a study of T cell responses to AZD1222 COVID-19 vaccine. Sequenced by immunoSEQ multiplex PCR; TCRdb stores in-frame clones only, minus some. The profile shows 140,000 to 150,000 clones, around 89% of them singletons. The sequencing here drew on peripheral blood, taken on day 0 of AZD1222 vaccination. These receptors all come from an adult in good health.

The V gene is TRBV12-3 or TRBV12-4, the J gene TRBJ1-2; a possible D gene is TRBD1 (6 bases). V lost 4 bases and J 6 bases, leaving 12 bases between the germline ends. The CDR3 extends over 13 amino acids. The CDR3 protein is CASSSTNRDGYTF. As DNA, the CDR3 is TGTGCCAGCAGTTCTACCAACAGGGATGGCTACACCTTC.

J is TRBJ2-7 and V is TRBV9; TRBD2 matches at 9 bases. CDR1 and CDR2 (germline): SGDLS, YYNGEE. This CDR3 region has 17 residues. Trimming took 0 bases from V and 7 from J; bases not matched to a gene: 14. The CDR3 here is CASSVEGGAGGPREQYF. The DNA of the CDR3 is TGTGCCAGCAGCGTAGAAGGAGGAGCGGGGGGCCCCCGGGAGCAGTACTTC.

This chain links TRBV7-2 with TRBJ2-1, with 7 positions matching TRBD2. Germline CDR1 SGHTA, CDR2 FQGNSA. This CDR3 comprises 16 residues. Germline trimming cut 6 bases from V and 6 bases from J; bases unmatched to any gene: 14. The CDR3 sequence: CASRPLSGLVGNEQFF. The CDR3 nucleotides read TGTGCCAGCAGACCTCTAAGTGGACTAGTCGGCAATGAGCAGTTCTTC.

V gene TRBV2 combines with J gene TRBJ2-3; D perhaps matches TRBD2 (5 bases). This CDR3 is 14 amino acids long. V lost 4 bases to trimming and J lost 2 bases, with 10 bases between them. From germline, CDR1 is SNHLY and CDR2 FYNNEI. The CDR3 DNA sequence: TGTGCCAGCAGTGGACTAACTCACACAGATACGCAGTATTTT. It is translated as CASSGLTHTDTQYF. The full variable domain, with the rest looked up from reference TRBV2 and TRBJ2-3, is EPEVTQTPSHQVTQMGQEVILRCVPISNHLYFYWYRQILGQKVEFLVSFYNNEISEKSEIFDDQFSVERPDGSNFTLKIRSTKLEDSAMYFCASSGLTHTDTQYFGPGTRLTVL.

The V and J genes are TRBV10-2 and TRBJ1-6, with D possibly being TRBD1 (6 bases). V shed 11 bases and J shed 6 bases, with 11 bases lying between them. This CDR3 contains 12 residues. Germline V CDR1 and CDR2: WSHSY, SAAADI. CDR3 loop: CAVQGPNSPLHF. CDR3 coding DNA: TGCGCCGTACAGGGCCCTAATTCACCCCTCCACTTT.

V usage is TRBV7-2 and J usage is TRBJ2-7; D may match TRBD1 or TRBD2 (5 bases each). Trimming removed 7 bases at V and 9 bases at J, with 19 bases between. The CDR3 covers 13 residues. Germline CDR1 is SGHTA and CDR2 is FQGNSA. In DNA form, the CDR3 reads TGTGCCAGCACCCGACGGTGGGACCTAGTGCAGTACTTC. Its protein is CASTRRWDLVQYF.

The V call is TRBV2, the J call TRBJ1-2; tentatively, D is TRBD1 (5 bases). V was trimmed by 6 bases and J by 5 bases, leaving 16 bases between them. The germline CDR1 and CDR2 sequences are SNHLY and FYNNEI. This CDR3 comprises 14 residues. Written as DNA, the CDR3 is TGTGCCAGCAGCCTCGGGGGGGGATTGTATGGCTACACCTTC. Translation: CASSLGGGLYGYTF. The complete variable domain, with remaining parts taken from reference TRBV2 and TRBJ1-2, reads EPEVTQTPSHQVTQMGQEVILRCVPISNHLYFYWYRQILGQKVEFLVSFYNNEISEKSEIFDDQFSVERPDGSNFTLKIRSTKLEDSAMYFCASSLGGGLYGYTFGSGTRLTVV.

This clone was seen a few times. V and J are TRBV7-6 and TRBJ2-2; maybe TRBD1 (5 bases). V lost 2 bases and J 6 bases, leaving 7 bases between the germline ends. The CDR3 spans 13 residues. CDR1 and CDR2 (germline): SGHVS, FNYEAQ. The CDR3 loop reads CASSLTGPGELFF. The CDR3 DNA is TGTGCCAGCAGCTTAACAGGACCCGGGGAGCTGTTTTTT.

The chain joins TRBV3-1 (or the pseudogene TRBV3-2) to TRBJ1-1; perhaps TRBD1 as D (5 bases). CDR1 and CDR2 from the germline V gene are LGHDT and YNNKEL (reference sequence). V shed 4 bases and J shed 5 bases, with 14 bases lying between them. This CDR3 has 14 residues. CDR3 nucleotide sequence: TGTGCCAGCAGCCTCGTACAGGAGGGGACTGAAGCTTTCTTT. As protein: CASSLVQEGTEAFF.

The rearrangement links TRBV9 to TRBJ2-7; tentative D call: TRBD2 (7 bases). The germline V gene encodes CDR1 SGDLS and CDR2 YYNGEE. CDR3 size: 16 residues. Trimming removed 2 bases at V and 2 bases at J, with 17 bases between. The CDR3 DNA reads TGTGCCAGCAGCGTTTCGGGGGGCCGCGCCACCTACGAGCAGTACTTC. This translates into CASSVSGGRATYEQYF.

This sequence joins TRBV18 and TRBJ2-5; D might be TRBD1 (5 bases). This CDR3 region has 14 residues. CDR1 KGHSH and CDR2 LQKENI come from the germline V gene. Trimming removed 0 bases from V and 5 bases from J, with 10 bases in between. CDR3 loop: CASSPPGPGETQYF. CDR3 bases: TGTGCCAGCTCACCACCGGGGCCCGGGGAGACCCAGTACTTC.

The V call is TRBV14, the J call TRBJ2-2, with TRBD1 as a possible D gene (5 bases). Trimming took off 1 base at V and 4 bases at J, with 13 bases between the two ends. The germline V gene encodes CDR1 SGHDN and CDR2 FVKESK. The CDR3 spans 16 residues. DNA for the CDR3: TGTGCCAGCAGCCAAGGTCCTGCAGGGCCCACCGGGGAGCTGTTTTTT. It codes for CASSQGPAGPTGELFF.

On this clone itself: The same CDR3 is also encoded by other DNA sequences in this sample. The rearrangement links TRBV18 to TRBJ2-5; weak D call: TRBD2 (6 bases). Per germline, CDR1 KGHSH and CDR2 LQKENI. V lost 3 bases, J lost 5 bases, and 10 bases lay in between. The CDR3 has 13 residues. CDR3 region: CASSPGLEETQYF. The CDR3 DNA follows: TGTGCCAGCTCACCGGGACTGGAGGAGACCCAGTACTTC.

The chain links TRBV14 to TRBJ1-6, with D uncertain. Trimming cost V 0 bases and J 6 bases, with 12 bases left between them. Germline V gene lookup returns CDR1 SGHDN and CDR2 FVKESK. CDR3 length: 16 residues. CDR3 amino acids: CASSQDRREGNSPLHF. CDR3 sequence (DNA): TGTGCCAGCAGCCAAGATCGGAGGGAGGGTAATTCACCCCTCCACTTT.

The chain recombines TRBV4-1 with TRBJ2-2; 8 nucleotides line up with TRBD2. V lost 6 bases to trimming and J lost 4 bases; unmatched junction nucleotides: 7. CDR1 is MGHRA, CDR2 YSYEKL, per germline. The CDR3 extends over 15 amino acids. The CDR3 coding sequence is TGCGCCAGCAGGTTGCTAGCGGGTATCACCGGGGAGCTGTTTTTT. This sequence encodes CASRLLAGITGELFF.

This chain joins TRBV30 and TRBJ2-7; D might be TRBD1 (6 bases). This CDR3 contains 14 residues. The V gene lost 2 bases and the J gene lost 7 bases, with 18 bases spanning the gap. The V gene's germline CDR1 is GTSNPN and CDR2 SVGIG (reference sequence). This chain's CDR3 is CAWSLGHPQGEQYF. Written as DNA, the CDR3 is TGTGCCTGGAGTTTGGGACACCCTCAAGGGGAGCAGTACTTC. Full variable domain (missing parts from reference TRBV30 and TRBJ2-7): SQTIHQWPATLVQPVGSPLSLECTVEGTSNPNLYWYRQAAGRGLQLLFYSVGIGQISSEVPQNLSASRPQDRQFILSSKKLLLSDSGFYLCAWSLGHPQGEQYFGPGTRLTVT.

This clone appeared a single time. The V and J genes are TRBV5-1 and TRBJ2-2; 7 bases align to TRBD1. The CDR3 totals 14 residues. Trimming at V came to 4 bases and at J to 3 bases, leaving 3 bases not matched to a gene. Germline CDR1 is SGHRS and CDR2 is YFSETQ. In nucleotides, the CDR3 is TGCGCCAGCAGCGGGGACAGCTACACCGGGGAGCTGTTTTTT. Residues: CASSGDSYTGELFF.

The gene calls are TRBV11-2 and TRBJ2-7; 7 bases are a match to TRBD1. Germline CDR1 and CDR2: SGHAT and FQNNGV. Germline trimming cut 3 bases from V and 2 bases from J; bases unmatched to any gene: 10. The CDR3 is made up of 16 amino acids. Written as DNA, the CDR3 is TGTGCCAGCAGCTTTCTAAAGGGGGCCAAGCCCTACGAGCAGTACTTC. Amino acids: CASSFLKGAKPYEQYF.

J is TRBJ2-7 and V is TRBV5-6; TRBD2 is a possible D gene (5 bases). Trimming took off 4 bases at V and 6 bases at J, with 23 bases between the two ends. CDR1 and CDR2 (germline): SGHDT, YYEEEE. This CDR3 contains 16 residues. CDR3 protein: CASSRMDGNGLGEQYF. The CDR3 nucleotides read TGTGCCAGCAGCCGCATGGACGGCAATGGACTCGGCGAGCAGTACTTC.

This chain joins TRBV6-2 or TRBV6-3 and TRBJ1-1; D possibly corresponds to TRBD1 (5 bases). The CDR3 consists of 12 residues. Trimming took off 4 bases at V and 11 bases at J, with 14 bases between the two ends. Per the germline V gene, CDR1 is MNHEY and CDR2 is SVGEGT. The chain's CDR3 is CASSSDSSSAFF. The CDR3 coding sequence is TGTGCCAGCAGTTCAGACAGTTCCAGTGCTTTCTTT.

The chain is built from TRBV7-2 and TRBJ1-5; no clear D gene. CDR3 length equals 12 residues. Trimming stripped 2 bases from V and 4 bases from J, with 3 bases between. Germline CDR1 is SGHTA and CDR2 is FQGNSA. The CDR3 sequence: CASSLPNQPQHF. In DNA, the CDR3 is TGTGCCAGCAGCTTACCAAATCAGCCCCAGCATTTT.

The chain recombines TRBV5-6 with TRBJ1-1, with D maybe TRBD1 (5 bases). This CDR3 comprises 14 residues. Between the trimmed V and J ends, which lost 4 bases and 7 bases, there was a span of 17 bases. Germline CDR1 and CDR2: SGHDT and YYEEEE. CDR3 bases: TGTGCCAGCAGCCAACCCCGGGGCTCCGATGAAGCTTTCTTT. Its translation: CASSQPRGSDEAFF.

This chain uses TRBV28 with TRBJ1-4; unclear D gene. Trimming took off 5 bases at V and 4 bases at J, with 11 bases between the two ends. The V gene's germline CDR1 is MDHEN and CDR2 SYDVKM. The CDR3 loop spans 14 amino acids. DNA of the CDR3: TGTGCCAGCAGTGCCGCAGGAGTTAATGAAAAACTGTTTTTT. Translation: CASSAAGVNEKLFF.

The CDR3 protein is CASMVNTEAFF. Written as DNA, the CDR3 is TGTGCCAGCATGGTAAACACTGAAGCTTTCTTT. The rearrangement joins TRBV2 to TRBJ1-1; D remains unclear. Trimming shortened V by 7 bases and J by 2 bases, and 5 bases separated the two germline ends. CDR3 length: 11 residues. Germline lookup yields CDR1 SNHLY and CDR2 FYNNEI. Drawing the rest from reference TRBV2 and TRBJ1-1, the complete variable domain is EPEVTQTPSHQVTQMGQEVILRCVPISNHLYFYWYRQILGQKVEFLVSFYNNEISEKSEIFDDQFSVERPDGSNFTLKIRSTKLEDSAMYFCASMVNTEAFFGQGTRLTVV.

The rearrangement links TRBV5-6 to TRBJ1-5; possible D gene TRBD1, 5 bases. Germline CDR1 reads SGHDT; CDR2 reads YYEEEE. The CDR3 spans 14 residues. V lost 2 bases and J 4 bases, leaving 10 bases between the germline ends. DNA of the CDR3: TGTGCCAGCAGCTTAGTGGGGGGAAATCAGCCCCAGCATTTT. This translates into CASSLVGGNQPQHF.

The chain uses TRBV5-6 and TRBJ2-7, with a possible D match to TRBD1 (6 bases). Germline CDR1 SGHDT, CDR2 YYEEEE. CDR3 length: 16 residues. The ends were cut back, 4 bases at V and 5 bases at J, with 22 bases in the middle. The CDR3 DNA reads TGTGCCAGCAGCCGGAGAAGAATCAGGGGAATCGACGAGCAGTACTTC. Its protein is CASSRRRIRGIDEQYF. Together with reference TRBV5-6 and TRBJ2-7, the CDR3 gives the full variable domain: DAGVTQSPTHLIKTRGQQVTLRCSPKSGHDTVSWYQQALGQGPQFIFQYYEEEERQRGNFPDRFSGHQFPNYSSELNVNALLLGDSALYLCASSRRRIRGIDEQYFGPGTRLTVT.

This clone was detected only a few times. The V gene is TRBV2, the J gene TRBJ1-6, with 8 nucleotides matching TRBD1. CDR1 and CDR2 (germline): SNHLY, FYNNEI. The CDR3 length is 16 residues. V lost 6 bases and J lost 9; bases outside the gene matches: 13. The CDR3 here is CASRDGFGTGRSPLHF. CDR3 coding DNA: TGTGCCAGCAGAGACGGGTTCGGGACAGGACGTTCACCCCTCCACTTT. Based on the CDR3 plus reference TRBV2 and TRBJ1-6, the full variable domain is EPEVTQTPSHQVTQMGQEVILRCVPISNHLYFYWYRQILGQKVEFLVSFYNNEISEKSEIFDDQFSVERPDGSNFTLKIRSTKLEDSAMYFCASRDGFGTGRSPLHFGNGTRLTVT.

About this clone itself: Other DNA sequences in this specimen translate into the identical CDR3. The chain combines TRBV7-6 with TRBJ1-5; no clear D. V was shortened by 0 bases and J by 1 base, with 7 bases between the two germline ends. This CDR3 is built from 15 residues. Germline-derived CDR1 and CDR2 are SGHVS and FNYEAQ. The CDR3 spells CASSLAAGSNQPQHF. The DNA for the CDR3 is TGTGCCAGCAGCTTAGCCGCGGGAAGCAATCAGCCCCAGCATTTT. Together with reference TRBV7-6 and TRBJ1-5, the CDR3 gives the full variable domain: GAGVSQSPRYKVTKRGQDVALRCDPISGHVSLYWYRQALGQGPEFLTYFNYEAQQDKSGLPNDRFSAERPEGSISTLTIQRTEQRDSAMYRCASSLAAGSNQPQHFGDGTRLSIL.

The genes are TRBV18 and TRBJ2-2; TRBD2 matches 10 bases. The trim removed 4 bases at V and 1 base at J, leaving 3 bases unmatched. The CDR3 covers 16 residues. The germline V gene has CDR1 KGHSH and CDR2 LQKENI. The CDR3 DNA follows: TGTGCCAGCTCACTGGGACTAGCGTTGAACACCGGGGAGCTGTTTTTT. It translates to CASSLGLALNTGELFF.

The V gene is TRBV9, the J gene TRBJ1-5; D is unclear. The CDR3 is made up of 15 amino acids. V lost 2 bases to trimming and J lost 0 bases, with 9 bases between them. Germline CDR1 and CDR2: SGDLS and YYNGEE. CDR3 sequence: CASSVSGNSNQPQHF. CDR3 nucleotide sequence: TGTGCCAGCAGCGTGTCGGGGAATAGCAATCAGCCCCAGCATTTT.

The chain links TRBV4-1 to TRBJ1-2; TRBD1 might be the D (5 bases). Germline-derived CDR1 and CDR2 are MGHRA and YSYEKL. This CDR3 has 16 amino acids. V was pared by 0 bases and J by 6 bases, with 17 bases between. The CDR3, as DNA: TGCGCCAGCAGCCAAGATCAACGCACGCCGGGGGATGGCTACACCTTC. It specifies CASSQDQRTPGDGYTF.

The CDR3 sequence is CASSQFSTGYTEAFF. DNA of the CDR3: TGTGCCAGCAGCCAATTCTCTACAGGCTACACTGAAGCTTTCTTT. The chain carries TRBV3-1 (or the pseudogene TRBV3-2) and TRBJ1-1; a possible D gene is TRBD1 (5 bases). The length of the CDR3 is 15 residues. Per germline, CDR1 LGHDT and CDR2 YNNKEL (reference sequence). V shed 2 bases and J shed 3 bases, with 13 bases lying between them.